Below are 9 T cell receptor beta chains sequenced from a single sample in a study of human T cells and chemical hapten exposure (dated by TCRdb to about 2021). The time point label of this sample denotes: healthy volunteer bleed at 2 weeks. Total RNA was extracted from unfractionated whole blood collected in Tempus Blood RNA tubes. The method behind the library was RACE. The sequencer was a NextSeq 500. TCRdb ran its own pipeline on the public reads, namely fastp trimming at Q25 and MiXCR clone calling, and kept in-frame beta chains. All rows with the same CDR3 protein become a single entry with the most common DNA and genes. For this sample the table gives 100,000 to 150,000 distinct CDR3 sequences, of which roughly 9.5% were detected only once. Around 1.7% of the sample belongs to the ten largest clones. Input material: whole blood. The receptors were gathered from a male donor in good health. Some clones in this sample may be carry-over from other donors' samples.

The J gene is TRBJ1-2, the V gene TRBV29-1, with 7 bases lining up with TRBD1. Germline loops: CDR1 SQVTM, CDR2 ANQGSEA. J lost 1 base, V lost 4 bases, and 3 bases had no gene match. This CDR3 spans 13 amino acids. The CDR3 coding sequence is TGCAGCGTTGGGACAGGAGATAACTATGGCTACACCTTC. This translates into CSVGTGDNYGYTF.

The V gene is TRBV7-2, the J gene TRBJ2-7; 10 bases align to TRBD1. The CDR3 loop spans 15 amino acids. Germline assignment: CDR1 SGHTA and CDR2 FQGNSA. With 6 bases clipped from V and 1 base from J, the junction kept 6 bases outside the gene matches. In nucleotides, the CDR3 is TGTGCCAGCAGTTTTGGGACAGGGGTTTCCTACGAGCAGTACTTC. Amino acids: CASSFGTGVSYEQYF. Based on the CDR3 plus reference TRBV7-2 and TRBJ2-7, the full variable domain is GAGVSQSPSNKVTEKGKDVELRCDPISGHTALYWYRQSLGQGLEFLIYFQGNSAPDKSGLPSDRFSAERTGGSVSTLTIQRTQQEDSAVYLCASSFGTGVSYEQYFGPGTRLTVT.

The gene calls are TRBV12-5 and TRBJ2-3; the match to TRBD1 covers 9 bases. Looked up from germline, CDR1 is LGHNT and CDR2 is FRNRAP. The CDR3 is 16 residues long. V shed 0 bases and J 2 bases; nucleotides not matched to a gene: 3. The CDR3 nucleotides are TGTGCTAGTGGTTTGGTAGGGGACAGGGTCACAGATACGCAGTATTTT. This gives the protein CASGLVGDRVTDTQYF.

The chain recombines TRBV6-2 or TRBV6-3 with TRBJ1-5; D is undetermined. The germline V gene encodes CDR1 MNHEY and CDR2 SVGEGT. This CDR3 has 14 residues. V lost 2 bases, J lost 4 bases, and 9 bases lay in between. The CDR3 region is CASSYTFMNQPQHF. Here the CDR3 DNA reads TGTGCCAGCAGTTACACCTTTATGAATCAGCCCCAGCATTTT.

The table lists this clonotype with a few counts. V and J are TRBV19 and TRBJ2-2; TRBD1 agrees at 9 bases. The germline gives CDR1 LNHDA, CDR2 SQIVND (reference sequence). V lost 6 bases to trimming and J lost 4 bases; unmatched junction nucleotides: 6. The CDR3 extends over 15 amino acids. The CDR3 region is CASRMDRGFTGELFF. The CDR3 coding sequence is TGTGCCAGTAGAATGGACAGGGGTTTCACCGGGGAGCTGTTTTTT.

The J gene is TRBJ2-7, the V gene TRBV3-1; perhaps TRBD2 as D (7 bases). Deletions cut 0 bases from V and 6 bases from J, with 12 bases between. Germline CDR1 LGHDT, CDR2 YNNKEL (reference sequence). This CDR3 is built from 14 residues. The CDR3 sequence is CASSQDVGGGEQYF. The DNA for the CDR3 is TGTGCCAGCAGCCAAGACGTAGGGGGGGGCGAGCAGTACTTC.

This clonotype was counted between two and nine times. CDR3 sequence (DNA): TGCAGTGCTAGGGGGACAGGGGGCGTTGGAGGTAGTGGCTACACCTTC. Its protein product is CSARGTGGVGGSGYTF. The rearrangement joins TRBV20-1 to TRBJ1-2; TRBD1 matches 12 bases. Germline V CDR1 and CDR2: DFQATT, SNEGSKA (reference sequence). The CDR3 runs 16 residues. The J segment lost 7 bases and the V segment lost 3 bases, leaving 12 bases of the junction unmatched.

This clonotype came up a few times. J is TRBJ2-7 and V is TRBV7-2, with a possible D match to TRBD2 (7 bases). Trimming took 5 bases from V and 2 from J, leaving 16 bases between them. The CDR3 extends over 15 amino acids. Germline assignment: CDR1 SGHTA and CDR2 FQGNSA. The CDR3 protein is CASSERGGQPYEQYF. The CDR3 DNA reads TGTGCCAGCAGCGAGAGGGGGGGGCAACCCTACGAGCAGTACTTC.

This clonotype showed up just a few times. The CDR3: CSVEEGAEAFF. The DNA of the CDR3 is TGCAGCGTTGAAGAGGGAGCTGAAGCTTTCTTT. V usage is TRBV29-1 and J usage is TRBJ1-1; D is ambiguous. This CDR3 comprises 11 residues. The germline V gene encodes CDR1 SQVTM and CDR2 ANQGSEA. The ends were cut back, 0 bases at V and 6 bases at J, with 5 bases in the middle.